This T cell receptor (beta chain) was sequenced for a study of blood T cell repertoires in COVID-19 (TCRdb year 2020). Describing the broader study: Samples covering the acute and convalescent phases of COVID-19 were provided by collaborators in the United States, Italy and Spain. The material from the prospective study consisted of cDNA or gDNA derived from T cells, B-cell-depleted T cells, or PBMCs. The dataset comprised deeply sampled blood TCRbeta repertoires from subjects exposed to, actively infected with, or recovered from COVID-19. The repertoires were released in a freely available public database intended as a resource for research on the immune response to SARS-CoV-2. Samples came from the ongoing ImmuneRACE study (first 160 participants) plus 1,254 subjects from 6 global collaborators. A de-identified subject ID, COVID-19 status, age in years and sex were almost always included in the sample metadata. Where HLA class I and class II types were available, the types were taken from metadata supplied by the sample provider, not from assay-based typing.

V is pared back by 4 bases and J by 5 bases, with 7 bases lying between the germline termini. The germline V gene yields SGHDT for CDR1 and YYEEEE for CDR2. The CDR3, cysteine through phenylalanine, is 11 amino acids long. The kept DNA is CDR3 alone, 33 bases in frame from the first base. The immunoSEQ Assay, a bias-controlled multiplex PCR, was used to amplify TCRbeta CDR3 regions from genomic DNA. The authors' analysis ran thus. The number of nucleated cells in each sample was estimated from the amplification of reference gene primers within the assay. To quantify the absolute abundance of each unique TCRbeta CDR3 rearrangement, sequence reads were collapsed and filtered. For each sample, productive Simpson clonality was calculated as the square root of Simpson's diversity index across productive rearrangements. Here the immuneACCESS table is served through TCRdb, limited to in-frame sequences with V and J called. Missing clones are a known gap in these copies; in checked studies unresolved V genes cover under half, and the rest lacks a known reason. V and J calls and clone size are given by that table; D and trimming were obtained from the DNA. Recorded for this sample are roughly 150,000 clones; about 85% of them occurred a single time. Around 8.1% of the sample is held by the ten biggest clonotypes.

One collaborating source in Seattle enrolled patients during active infection and followed them longitudinally through the course of disease. Whole blood was collected in K2EDTA tubes by collaborating institutions according to the institutions' own protocols. For TCRbeta analysis, collaborators shipped samples in one of three forms: frozen whole blood, isolated PBMCs, or DNA extracted from either of those sample types. General study outcomes and caveats: How much clinical and demographic metadata was included differed by source and by participant, and the metadata was provided uncurated.

Remarks on this clone: It lacks a known antigen. There are no base qualities to consult, and no much larger clone falls within one base.

The specimen sequenced was peripheral blood. The chain was built from TRBV5-6 and TRBJ2-7; the D gene cannot be named for sure. This TCR came from a woman in her sixties with COVID-19, enrolled during active disease. The CDR3 has the sequence CASSEPDEQYF. The DNA reads as follows: TGTGCCAGCAGCGAACCGGACGAGCAGTACTTC.